Below, 2 T cell receptor beta chains from the same sample are listed, as sequenced in a study of Tregs in tolerant kidney transplant recipients. Clones were sequenced by immunoSEQ multiplex PCR, and TCRdb holds only the in-frame ones, with some missing. This sample's table reports about 23,000 clones. The nonmyeloablative bone marrow transplants came from related graft donors, with transient mixed chimerism. Sequenced here: CD4+ T cells from blood (PBMCs), sampled 6 months after the transplant. The receptors here all came from a human patient who received a combined kidney and bone marrow transplant. Part of the T cell pool may stem from the graft donor.

To note about this clone: The DNA ends 3 residues before the CDR3 does, and the rest of the CDR3 is filled in from the germline J gene. This chain connects TRBV4-1 to TRBJ1-6, with a tentative D call TRBD1 (5 bases). The CDR3 consists of 13 residues. Looked up from germline, CDR1 is MGHRA and CDR2 is YSYEKL. Trimming cost V 0 bases and J 9 bases, with 6 bases left between them. The covered CDR3 bases are TGCGCCAGCAGCCAAGATAGGGGTTCACCC. This gives the protein CASSQDRGSP. The full CDR3 sequence reads CASSQDRGSPLHF.

Comment on this clone: The read terminates 3 residues ahead of where the CDR3 ends, so the germline J gene completes it. The J gene is TRBJ2-2, the V gene TRBV4-2; D tentatively reads TRBD1 or TRBD2 (5 bases each). V was trimmed by 5 bases and J by 7 bases, leaving 14 bases between them. The germline V gene has CDR1 LGHNA and CDR2 YNFKEQ. This CDR3 contains 14 residues. CDR3: CASSVDEGIGELFF. The part of the CDR3 DNA that was read is TGTGCCAGCAGCGTAGATGAGGGGATCGGGGAG.